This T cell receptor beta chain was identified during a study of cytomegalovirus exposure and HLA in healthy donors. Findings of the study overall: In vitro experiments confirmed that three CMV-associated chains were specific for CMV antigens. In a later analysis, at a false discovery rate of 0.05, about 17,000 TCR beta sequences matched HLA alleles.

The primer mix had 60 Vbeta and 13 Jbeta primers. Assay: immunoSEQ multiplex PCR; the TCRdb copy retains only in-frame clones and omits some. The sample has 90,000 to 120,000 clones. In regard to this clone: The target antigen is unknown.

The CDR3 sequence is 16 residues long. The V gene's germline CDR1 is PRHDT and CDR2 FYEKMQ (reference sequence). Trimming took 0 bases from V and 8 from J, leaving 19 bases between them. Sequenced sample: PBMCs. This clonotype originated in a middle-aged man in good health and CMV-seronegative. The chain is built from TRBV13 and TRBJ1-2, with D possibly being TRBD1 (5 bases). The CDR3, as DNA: TGTGCCAGCAGCTTAGGCCGGACATGGGCCCTAGGGGGCTACACCTTC. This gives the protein CASSLGRTWALGGYTF.